These 10 T cell receptor beta chains were sequenced from one sample in a study of shared clonotypes between healthy human individuals. TCRdb's copy holds only in-frame clones and misses some; the assay was immunoSEQ multiplex PCR. The sample includes about 1.1 million clones, about 84% of them seen just once. Material: memory CD4+ T cells from PBMCs. Subset in this sample: CD45RA-negative fraction. The receptors were sampled from a man between 18 and 35 years old in good health. Some clones in this sample may be carry-over from other donors' samples.

This clone occurred once. The CDR3 spells CASSPTTSGSSNYNEQFF. CDR3 in DNA: TGTGCCAGCAGTCCAACGACTAGCGGGAGTTCCAACTACAATGAGCAGTTCTTC. The chain combines TRBV27 with TRBJ2-1; the match to TRBD2 covers 12 bases. This CDR3 contains 18 residues. Germline V gene lookup returns CDR1 MNHEY and CDR2 SMNVEV (reference sequence). V was pared by 5 bases and J by 3 bases, with 11 bases of the junction left unmatched.

The J gene is TRBJ1-1, the V gene TRBV7-2; TRBD1 might be the D (6 bases). With 3 bases removed from V and 6 bases from J, the gap between germline ends came to 11 bases. Germline lookup yields CDR1 SGHTA and CDR2 FQGNSA. The CDR3 is made up of 13 amino acids. CDR3 in DNA: TGTGCCAGCAGCTTCAGGGGCCGGCCTGAAGCTTTCTTT. This sequence encodes CASSFRGRPEAFF. Drawing the rest from reference TRBV7-2 and TRBJ1-1, the complete variable domain is GAGVSQSPSNKVTEKGKDVELRCDPISGHTALYWYRQSLGQGLEFLIYFQGNSAPDKSGLPSDRFSAERTGGSVSTLTIQRTQQEDSAVYLCASSFRGRPEAFFGQGTRLTVV.

The gene calls are TRBV11-2 and TRBJ2-3, with 7 nucleotides matching TRBD2. Trimming at V came to 4 bases and at J to 6 bases, leaving 7 bases not matched to a gene. Germline V gene lookup returns CDR1 SGHAT and CDR2 FQNNGV. The CDR3 length is 14 residues. The CDR3 nucleotides read TGTGCCAGCAGCTGGGCAGCGGGGCTCGATACGCAGTATTTT. It is translated as CASSWAAGLDTQYF.

This sequence joins TRBV7-2 and TRBJ2-1, with D tentatively TRBD2 (5 bases). The germline CDR1 and CDR2 sequences are SGHTA and FQGNSA. Trimming took 0 bases from V and 9 from J, leaving 9 bases between them. The CDR3 runs to 13 residues. Written as DNA, the CDR3 is TGTGCCAGCAGCTTAGCCAGGACTGGTGAGCAGTTCTTC. This sequence encodes CASSLARTGEQFF.

This clone was seen more than once but under ten times. The J gene is TRBJ2-1, the V gene TRBV27, with 10 bases lining up with TRBD2. V lost 6 bases and J lost 7; bases outside the gene matches: 18. The CDR3 consists of 18 residues. Germline V gene data show CDR1 as MNHEY and CDR2 as SMNVEV (reference sequence). CDR3 DNA: TGTGCCAGCAGACGGACTAGCGGCCCCGGGAAGGGGAGGAATGAGCAGTTCTTC. Its translation: CASRRTSGPGKGRNEQFF.

This clone was detected only a few times. The rearrangement uses TRBV28 and TRBJ1-2; D unclear. The CDR3 has 13 amino acids. CDR1 MDHEN and CDR2 SYDVKM come from the germline V gene. V gave up 5 bases and J gave up 2 bases, with 9 bases separating them. The CDR3, as DNA: TGTGCCAGCAGTACCCTCGACAACTATGGCTACACCTTC. Translated: CASSTLDNYGYTF.

The chain recombines TRBV7-8 with TRBJ2-2; D gene unclear. CDR1 and CDR2 from the germline V gene are SGHVS and FQNEAQ. The CDR3 sequence is 13 residues long. Trimming left V 1 base short and J 7 bases short, with 7 bases between. In DNA form, the CDR3 reads TGTGCCAGCAGCTTAGTGCGAGGCGGGGAGCTGTTTTTT. Its protein is CASSLVRGGELFF. The full variable domain, in which reference TRBV7-8 and TRBJ2-2 provide the parts outside the CDR3, is GAGVSQSPRYKVAKRGQDVALRCDPISGHVSLFWYQQALGQGPEFLTYFQNEAQLDKSGLPSDRFFAERPEGSVSTLKIQRTQQEDSAVYLCASSLVRGGELFFGEGSRLTVL.

The chain has TRBV5-1 and TRBJ1-2; D is possibly TRBD1 (6 bases). Trimming pared 4 bases from V and 7 bases from J, leaving 17 bases between. The CDR3 extends over 14 amino acids. Germline CDR1 and CDR2: SGHRS and YFSETQ. The CDR3 is CASSLTTGSGGYTF. CDR3 DNA sequence: TGCGCCAGCAGCCTAACAACAGGGAGCGGTGGCTACACCTTC.

The chain recombines TRBV28 with TRBJ1-3, with a weak D call TRBD1 (6 bases). Trimming left V 5 bases short and J 1 base short, with 18 bases between. Germline lookup yields CDR1 MDHEN and CDR2 SYDVKM. The CDR3 totals 17 residues. CDR3: CASSNWVGGRSGNTIYF. CDR3 coding DNA: TGTGCCAGCAGTAACTGGGTGGGGGGGCGTTCTGGAAACACCATATATTTT.

V usage is TRBV5-1 and J usage is TRBJ2-3, with a possible D match to TRBD1 (6 bases). V lost 4 bases to trimming and J lost 3 bases, with 12 bases between them. Germline CDR1 and CDR2: SGHRS and YFSETQ. The CDR3 consists of 14 residues. This CDR3 reads CASSLQGPTDTQYF. The CDR3 DNA reads as TGCGCCAGCAGCCTACAGGGACCTACAGATACGCAGTATTTT.